The subject of this entry is one T cell receptor beta chain. The clone's antigen remains unknown. Base qualities are not provided; no much larger clone lies one nucleotide away. The CDR3 regions of human TCRbeta chains were analyzed by immunosequencing. Per the original workflow: TCRs in the repertoires were compared against a reference library of SARS-CoV-2-specific TCRs that had been generated with the MIRA antigen-specificity platform. Breadth was defined as the fraction of unique TCRs that were SARS-CoV-2-associated. Depth was defined as the fraction of total T cells that were SARS-CoV-2-associated. Each spike-specific TCR was assigned to its reactive spike region and to a CD4 or CD8 class using the MIRA data. Log10-transformed breadth and depth values were compared by one-way ANOVA with Sidak's multiple comparisons tests. Entries here come from immuneACCESS through TCRdb and include only in-frame sequences with V and J called. Some clones fail to appear in such tables; in the studies checked, an unresolved V gene covers under half of the shortfall, and the cause of the remainder is unknown. V, J and clone size are taken as reported in that table, and D and trimming were inferred from the DNA itself. This sample is represented by 180,000 or so clones; around 90% of them were singletons. More than 3.5% of the sample belongs to the ten largest clones.

These data originate in a study of T cell responses to AZD1222 COVID-19 vaccine (dated by TCRdb to about 2021). Study-wide context: A total of 240 or so trial participants underwent TCR sequencing, of whom approximately 200 had received two doses of AZD1222 and 26 had received two doses of the MenACWY control vaccine. Trial participants were enrolled into age subgroups of 18-55, 56-69 and 70-plus years, which contained around 150, 29 and 61 TCR-sequenced participants, respectively.

Study-wide findings and limitations: The whole spike protein was spanned by vaccine-associated CD4 TCRs, and dominant responses were seen in regions 160-218 and 743-854. Participants were mostly white British, with more females than males. The authors suggested clonal diversity may have been underestimated. Spike-specific TCR breadth and depth rose significantly after two AZD1222 doses compared with day 0 and with MenACWY recipients. Reportedly, close to half of the unique spike-specific TCRs recognized epitopes lying outside the regions that are mutated in the B.1.351 and B.1.1.7 variants. Only six or seven AZD1222 recipients were SARS-CoV-2 seropositive at baseline, limiting conclusions about previously exposed vaccinees. Because no day 14 peak-response samples were available, the repertoires could be characterized only after the peak T cell response. The 56-69-year group was small, and its depth increase did not reach significance, likely because of low power.

Inclusive of the bounding cysteine and phenylalanine, the CDR3 is 13 residues long. Only the CDR3 region is kept as DNA, spanning 39 bases read in frame from base 1. V is reduced by 3 bases and J by 8 bases, leaving a spacing of 13 bases between them. The sample's time point, from its label and the paper: about 28 days (+/-7) after the second vaccine dose. Per the publication, the treatment or condition label means: meningococcal conjugate vaccine given as trial control. Vaccinee samples came from UK trials COV001 and COV002, including a single-blind randomized controlled phase 2/3 trial of AZD1222 (ChAdOx1 nCoV-19) in healthy adults. For TCRbeta chain sequencing, PBMC samples from trial participants were taken at day 0 and at day 28 after the second dose.

The sequence joins TRBV12-3 or TRBV12-4 to TRBJ1-2, with the D gene not confidently named. The sequence was collected from an adult who received the MenACWY meningococcal vaccine as a control. The input for sequencing was peripheral blood, taken 28 days after the second dose of the MenACWY control vaccine. The nucleotide sequence is TGTGCCAGCAGTTTTGAGCTGGGGTGGGGCTACACCTTC. Translated, this gives CASSFELGWGYTF.